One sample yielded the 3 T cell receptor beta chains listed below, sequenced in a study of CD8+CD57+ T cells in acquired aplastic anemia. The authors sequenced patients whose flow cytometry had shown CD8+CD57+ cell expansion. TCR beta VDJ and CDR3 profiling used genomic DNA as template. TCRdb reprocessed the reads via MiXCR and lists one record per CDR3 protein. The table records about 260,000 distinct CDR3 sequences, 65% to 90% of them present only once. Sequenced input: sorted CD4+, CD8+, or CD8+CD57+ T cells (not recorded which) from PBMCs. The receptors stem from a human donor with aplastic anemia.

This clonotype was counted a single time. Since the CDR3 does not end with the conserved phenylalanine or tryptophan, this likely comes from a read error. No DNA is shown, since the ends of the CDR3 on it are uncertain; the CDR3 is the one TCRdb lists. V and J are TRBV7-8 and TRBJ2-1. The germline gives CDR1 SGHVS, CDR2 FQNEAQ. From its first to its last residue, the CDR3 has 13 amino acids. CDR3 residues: CASSWGGGSNYCY.

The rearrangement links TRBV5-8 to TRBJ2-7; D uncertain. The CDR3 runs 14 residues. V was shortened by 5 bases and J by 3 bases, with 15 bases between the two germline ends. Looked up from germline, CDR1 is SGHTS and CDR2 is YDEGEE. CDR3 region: CASRDSNGNYEQYF. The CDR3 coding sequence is TGTGCCAGCAGAGACTCTAACGGTAACTACGAGCAGTACTTC.

The CDR3, as DNA: TGTGCCAGCAGCTTTGAACGGAGAGGGAGCACTGAAGAGTTCTTT. Amino acid sequence: CASSFERRGSTEEFF. J is TRBJ1-1 and V is TRBV7-9; no clear D. There are 15 residues in the CDR3. Germline lookup yields CDR1 SEHNR and CDR2 FQNEAQ (reference sequence). V was cut by 3 bases and J by 14 bases, with 25 bases left in between.